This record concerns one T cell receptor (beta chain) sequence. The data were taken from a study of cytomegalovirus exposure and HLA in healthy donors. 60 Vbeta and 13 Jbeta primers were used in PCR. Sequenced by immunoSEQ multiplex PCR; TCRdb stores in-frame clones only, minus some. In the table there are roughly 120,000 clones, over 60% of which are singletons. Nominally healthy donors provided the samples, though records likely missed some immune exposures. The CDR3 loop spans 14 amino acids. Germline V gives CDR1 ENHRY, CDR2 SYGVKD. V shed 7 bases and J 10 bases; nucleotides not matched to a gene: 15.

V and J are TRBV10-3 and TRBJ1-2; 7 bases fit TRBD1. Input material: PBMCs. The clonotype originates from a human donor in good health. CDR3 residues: CAITGDSERLVYTF. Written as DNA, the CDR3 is TGTGCCATCACGGGGGACAGCGAAAGACTCGTCTACACCTTC.